This T cell receptor beta chain is drawn from a study of T-cell reconstitution after alpha-beta-depleted transplantation in children listed by TCRdb under 2016. Concerning the study at large: Using TCR repertoire profiling, the study quantitatively followed how T-cell immune reconstitution unfolded in children after TCRalphabeta/CD19-depleted allogeneic hematopoietic cell transplantation.

To prepare the library, PCR was applied. TCRdb shows the sequencer as Illumina HiSeq 2500. To normalize quantification of the TCRbeta repertoire, the TCR libraries were built with molecular barcoding that relied on unique molecular identifiers. TCRdb handled the public reads itself, with Q25 trimming in fastp and clone calling in MiXCR, and kept productive beta chains. Every distinct CDR3 protein forms one entry, paired with its most common genes and DNA. This sample lists about 580,000 distinct CDR3 sequences; roughly 23% were detected once. The top ten constitute roughly 15% of the sample. In the paper's terms, the treatment or condition label means: allogeneic hematopoietic cell transplantation with graft depleted of TCRalphabeta T cells and CD19 B cells. The transplant recipients were children given TCRalphabeta/CD19-depleted allogeneic hematopoietic cell grafts. Comment on this clonotype: The clone's antigen remains unknown. Base quality data are lacking; no much larger clone is found one base away.

The CDR3 holds 16 amino acids from the cysteine to the valine. CDR3 DNA is the only sequence kept; it has 48 bases, read in frame from the first base. From V the trimming removes 4 bases and from J it removes 0 bases, while the gene matches leave 9 bases of the junction unaccounted for. The germline V gene encodes CDR1 SGHNT and CDR2 YYREEE (reference sequence). Overall study results and their limits: Apparently early alphabetaT-cell count recovery about two months after transplant reportedly relied on only several hundred rapidly expanded clones derived from non-depleted graft cells. In some patients, the high TCRbeta diversity seen at day 60 was put down to recipient T cells and intrathymic progenitors that had survived conditioning. Hyperexpanded clone frequencies declined over subsequent months; after one year, T-cell counts and TCRbeta diversity were mostly attributed to newly produced T cells.

The chain employs TRBV5-4 and TRBJ2-7, and 8 junctional nucleotides match TRBD1. The source of this sequence is a boy in the first two years of life who had a stem cell transplant for acute myeloid leukemia, so the T cells may come from the graft donor. This material consisted of PBMCs, mostly from graft donor cells, taken 360 days after TCRalphabeta/CD19-depleted stem cell transplant. The base sequence is TGTGCCAGCAGCGAGCGGACAGGGCATTTCTCCTACGAGCAGTACGTC. This gives the protein CASSERTGHFSYEQYV.